The next 24 T cell receptor beta chains were all read from a single sample in a study of blood T cell repertoires in COVID-19. Assay: immunoSEQ multiplex PCR; the TCRdb copy retains only in-frame clones and omits some. The profile shows around 120,000 clones, around nine tenths of them singletons. Sequencing was carried out using peripheral blood. The receptors derive from a man in his fifties or sixties with COVID-19, enrolled during active disease.

The J gene is TRBJ2-1, the V gene TRBV28; no clear D. Germline-derived CDR1 and CDR2 are MDHEN and SYDVKM. This CDR3 has 14 residues. Trimming stripped 7 bases from V and 7 bases from J, with 17 bases between. The CDR3 DNA is TGTGCCAGCATATCCCTTCGTTACGGGAATGAGCAGTTCTTC. Its protein is CASISLRYGNEQFF. Looking up the rest from reference TRBV28 and TRBJ2-1 gives the full variable domain: DVKVTQSSRYLVKRTGEKVFLECVQDMDHENMFWYRQDPGLGLRLIYFSYDVKMKEKGDIPEGYSVSREKKERFSLILESASTNQTSMYLCASISLRYGNEQFFGPGTRLTVL.

The V call is TRBV6-2 or TRBV6-3, the J call TRBJ2-3; D is possibly TRBD1 (5 bases). This CDR3 is 13 amino acids long. V lost 4 bases and J 3 bases, leaving 8 bases between the germline ends. The germline V gene encodes CDR1 MNHEY and CDR2 SVGEGT. CDR3 nucleotide sequence: TGTGCCAGCAGTTCCCAGGGTACAGATACGCAGTATTTT. Its protein is CASSSQGTDTQYF.

The J gene is TRBJ1-4, the V gene TRBV7-8, with D perhaps TRBD1 (5 bases). Germline CDR1 and CDR2: SGHVS and FQNEAQ. With 5 bases removed from V and 8 bases from J, the gap between germline ends came to 18 bases. The CDR3 covers 15 residues. The CDR3 DNA is TGTGCCAGCAGCCCACCCAGCGCAGGGCAAGAAAAACTGTTTTTT. Its translation: CASSPPSAGQEKLFF.

The chain's CDR3 is CAWKNWGHNEQFF. The DNA of the CDR3 is TGTGCCTGGAAGAACTGGGGGCATAATGAGCAGTTCTTC. The chain recombines TRBV30 with TRBJ2-1, with a tentative D call TRBD1 (6 bases). CDR3 size: 13 residues. In germline, CDR1 is GTSNPN, CDR2 SVGIG (reference sequence). The germline V and J ends were trimmed by 4 bases and 7 bases, with 14 bases remaining between them. Combining the CDR3 with reference TRBV30 and TRBJ2-1 gives the whole variable domain SQTIHQWPATLVQPVGSPLSLECTVEGTSNPNLYWYRQAAGRGLQLLFYSVGIGQISSEVPQNLSASRPQDRQFILSSKKLLLSDSGFYLCAWKNWGHNEQFFGPGTRLTVL.

V usage is TRBV19 and J usage is TRBJ2-5; 10 bases are a match to TRBD1. V shed 4 bases, J shed 1 base, and the junction held 12 bases outside the gene matches. There are 18 residues in the CDR3. In germline, CDR1 is LNHDA, CDR2 SQIVND (reference sequence). The chain's CDR3 is CASSKRLRQGAAQETQYF. As DNA, the CDR3 is TGTGCCAGTAGTAAGCGCCTCCGACAGGGGGCGGCCCAAGAGACCCAGTACTTC.

The rearrangement joins TRBV6-2 or TRBV6-3 to TRBJ1-6; D is ambiguous. The CDR3 is made up of 16 amino acids. Germline V gives CDR1 MNHEY, CDR2 SVGEGT. V dropped 5 bases and J dropped 0 bases, with 11 bases sitting between them. CDR3 sequence (DNA): TGTGCCAGCAGTACCCTCTTGAGCTCCTATAATTCACCCCTCCACTTT. Amino acids: CASSTLLSSYNSPLHF.

V and J are TRBV16 and TRBJ1-5; perhaps TRBD1 as D (5 bases). CDR3 length equals 17 residues. The germline gives CDR1 KGHSY, CDR2 FQNENV. V lost 5 bases, J lost 3 bases, and 20 bases lay in between. CDR3 DNA sequence: TGTGCCAGCAGCTCAATGGGGGGGATAAACAACAATCAGCCCCAGCATTTT. Translating it yields CASSSMGGINNNQPQHF.

The chain has TRBV10-1 and TRBJ2-7; 7 bases are shared with TRBD1. V trimming: 5 bases; J trimming: 6 bases; junction bases outside the gene matches: 7. The germline gives CDR1 WNHNN, CDR2 SYGVQD (reference sequence). The CDR3 length is 13 residues. This chain's CDR3 is CASSRQGRGEQYF. CDR3 DNA: TGCGCCAGCAGTCGACAGGGACGGGGCGAGCAGTACTTC.

The chain couples TRBV7-9 to TRBJ2-1; 8 nucleotides agree with TRBD2. From germline, CDR1 is SEHNR and CDR2 FQNEAQ (reference sequence). The CDR3 extends over 13 amino acids. J was trimmed by 7 bases and V by 5 bases; bases with no gene match: 4. The CDR3 spells CASSPGGPNEQFF. The CDR3 DNA reads as TGTGCCAGCAGCCCGGGAGGGCCAAATGAGCAGTTCTTC.

In its sample, this clone was seen a few times. V usage is TRBV12-3 or TRBV12-4 and J usage is TRBJ1-2; perhaps TRBD1 as D (5 bases). The CDR3 sequence is 13 residues long. The V end was cut by 2 bases, the J end by 5 bases, with 9 bases between. CDR3 sequence reads: CASSLKGKYGYTF. The CDR3 DNA reads TGTGCCAGCAGTTTAAAGGGGAAGTATGGCTACACCTTC.

To note about this clone: A read error may account for a junction end that differs from germline. The chain carries TRBV28 and TRBJ1-2; 7 bases are shared with TRBD1. Germline lookup yields CDR1 MDHEN and CDR2 SYDVKM. CDR3 length: 11 residues. The CDR3 spells CASSFWGDSYF. DNA for the CDR3: TGTGCCAGCAGTTTTTGGGGGGACAGTTACTTC.

The gene calls are TRBV6-5 and TRBJ2-1; no firm D call. CDR3 length: 12 amino acids. Looked up from germline, CDR1 is MNHEY and CDR2 is SVGAGI. Deletions cut 6 bases from V and 7 bases from J, with 10 bases between. The CDR3 coding sequence is TGTGCCAGCAGACCTAAAGTTAATGAGCAGTTCTTC. Translated, it gives CASRPKVNEQFF.

V is TRBV6-1 and J is TRBJ2-7, with TRBD1 identical over 7 bases. The V gene's germline CDR1 is MNHNS and CDR2 SASEGT. V shed 2 bases and J 3 bases; nucleotides not matched to a gene: 4. This CDR3 comprises 14 residues. The CDR3 nucleotides read TGTGCCAGCAGTGAATGGGGACAGTACTACGAGCAGTACTTC. Its translation is CASSEWGQYYEQYF.

V gene TRBV4-3 combines with J gene TRBJ2-4; 13 nucleotides agree with TRBD2. This CDR3 region has 17 residues. The germline V gene encodes CDR1 LGHNA and CDR2 YSLEER. Germline trimming cut 1 base from V and 6 bases from J; bases unmatched to any gene: 6. The CDR3 region is CASSQGTSGSRRNIQYF. CDR3 DNA sequence: TGCGCCAGCAGCCAAGGGACTAGCGGGAGCCGGCGAAACATTCAGTACTTC.

The chain carries TRBV9 and TRBJ1-1; 7 bases line up with TRBD1. V shed 3 bases and J 7 bases; nucleotides not matched to a gene: 6. The CDR3 is 13 amino acids. Per germline, CDR1 SGDLS and CDR2 YYNGEE. CDR3 loop: CASSAQGPNEAFF. CDR3 nucleotide sequence: TGTGCCAGCAGCGCACAGGGGCCTAATGAAGCTTTCTTT.

The chain links TRBV7-6 to TRBJ1-3, with D tentatively TRBD1 (5 bases). CDR3 size: 15 residues. Germline V gives CDR1 SGHVS, CDR2 FNYEAQ. V lost 2 bases to trimming and J lost 2 bases, with 10 bases between them. This chain's CDR3 is CASSLLARAGNTIYF. Written as DNA, the CDR3 is TGTGCCAGCAGCTTACTTGCCAGGGCTGGAAACACCATATATTTT.

The chain has TRBV2 and TRBJ2-3, with D perhaps matching TRBD2 (6 bases). Germline V gene data show CDR1 as SNHLY and CDR2 as FYNNEI. This CDR3 spans 16 amino acids. Trimming shortened V by 3 bases and J by 4 bases, and 17 bases separated the two germline ends. Written as DNA, the CDR3 is TGTGCCAGCAGTGAGGGAGGTAGCGGCGGGGCAGATACGCAGTATTTT. Translation: CASSEGGSGGADTQYF.

This chain uses TRBV6-5 with TRBJ1-4; tentative D call: TRBD1 (5 bases). V shed 2 bases and J shed 7 bases, with 14 bases lying between them. Germline V CDR1 and CDR2: MNHEY, SVGAGI. This CDR3 region has 15 residues. CDR3 DNA sequence: TGTGCCAGCAGTTACAGCGGGGCTTTGCCTGAAAAACTGTTTTTT. It yields the protein CASSYSGALPEKLFF.

This chain links TRBV5-1 with TRBJ2-1, with D possibly being TRBD1 (5 bases). Germline CDR1 is SGHRS and CDR2 is YFSETQ. CDR3 size: 14 residues. The ends were cut back, 0 bases at V and 3 bases at J, with 7 bases in the middle. CDR3 coding DNA: TGCGCCAGCAGCTTGGACAGGAACTACAATGAGCAGTTCTTC. It yields the protein CASSLDRNYNEQFF.

This chain links TRBV7-9 with TRBJ1-1, with D perhaps TRBD1 (5 bases). Trimming pared 5 bases from V and 10 bases from J, leaving 20 bases between. The CDR3 has 14 amino acids. Per the germline V gene, CDR1 is SEHNR and CDR2 is FQNEAQ (reference sequence). In DNA, the CDR3 is TGTGCCAGCAGCCACAACCGGGATTCCGGGGGAGCTTTCTTT. The encoded protein is CASSHNRDSGGAFF.

The chain has TRBV6-5 and TRBJ1-1; TRBD1 matches at 7 bases. This CDR3 has 15 residues. CDR1 is MNHEY and CDR2 is SVGAGI in the germline V gene. Trimming at V came to 0 bases and at J to 2 bases, leaving 3 bases not matched to a gene. CDR3 nucleotides: TGTGCCAGCAGTTACTCAGGGACAGCCAACACTGAAGCTTTCTTT. Its protein product is CASSYSGTANTEAFF.

The CDR3, as DNA: TGTGCCAGCAGCTTAGTGACGGGGAGATCAACAGATACGCAGTATTTT. Encoded protein: CASSLVTGRSTDTQYF. The chain links TRBV7-8 to TRBJ2-3, with D possibly TRBD2 on 5 matching bases. CDR3 size: 16 residues. Germline values: CDR1 SGHVS, CDR2 FQNEAQ. V lost 1 base, J lost 3 bases, and 14 bases lay in between.

The chain is built from TRBV6-4 and TRBJ2-7; the match to TRBD2 covers 8 bases. Trimming took 6 bases from V and 2 from J; bases not matched to a gene: 9. Germline V gives CDR1 MRHNA, CDR2 SNTAGT. The CDR3 length is 15 residues. DNA for the CDR3: TGTGCCAGCAGCAGGGCCCGGGAGGGACCCTACGAGCAGTACTTC. Protein sequence: CASSRAREGPYEQYF.

The chain carries TRBV4-2 and TRBJ2-3, with TRBD2 matching over 11 bases. Germline CDR1 reads LGHNA; CDR2 reads YNFKEQ. The CDR3 contains 16 residues. Trimming took 8 bases from V and 5 from J; bases not matched to a gene: 12. CDR3 sequence (DNA): TGTGCCAGCGCCATAGCGGGAGGGCCGAGAAAAGATACGCAGTATTTT. Translated: CASAIAGGPRKDTQYF.